This T cell receptor beta chain was retrieved from a study of cytomegalovirus exposure and HLA in healthy donors. To note about this clone: Its antigen is unknown.

PCR used 60 Vbeta primers and 13 Jbeta primers. Clones were read by immunoSEQ multiplex PCR, and TCRdb kept only the in-frame ones, dropping some. The sample has over 100,000 clones. V was clipped by 2 bases and J by 2 bases, with 13 bases between them. Per germline, CDR1 MNHEY and CDR2 SVGAGI. The CDR3 is 15 residues long. Findings and caveats of the study: A later analysis showed HLA-associated TCR beta chains outstripping equally common others in clonal expansion. Roughly even sequencing depth across donors was the assumption behind the presence/absence analyses.

V and J are TRBV6-5 and TRBJ2-7, with D possibly TRBD1 on 6 matching bases. The receptor's source is a man between 25 and 39 years old in good health and CMV-seronegative. Sequencing was done on a sample of PBMCs. In DNA form, the CDR3 reads TGTGCCAGCAGTTACGGGACATCCGGGACCTACGAGCAGTACTTC. Translated: CASSYGTSGTYEQYF.